This T cell receptor (beta chain) appears in the sequencing data of a study of blood T cell repertoires in COVID-19. Study-level information: The study drew acute and convalescent COVID-19 samples from the United States, Italy and Spain. From T cells, B-cell-depleted T cells, or PBMCs came the material, which was cDNA or gDNA.

V trimming: 6 bases; J trimming: 6 bases; junction bases outside the gene matches: 9. From germline, CDR1 is WSHSY and CDR2 SAAADI. The CDR3 sequence is 14 residues long. The authors' processing: Amplification with reference gene primers provided the estimates of nucleated cell counts. TCRdb's copy holds only in-frame clones and misses some; the assay was immunoSEQ multiplex PCR. V, J and clone size are those of that table, while D and trimming were read from the DNA. This sample carries about 180,000 clones, about nine tenths of them seen once, and the ten largest clones take more than 20%. This TCR derives from a man between 70 and 80 years old with active or convalescent COVID-19. The sequencing input was peripheral blood. The rearrangement uses TRBV10-2 and TRBJ2-7, with 9 bases aligning to TRBD1. The CDR3 loop is CASRNGGQGSEQYF. CDR3 nucleotide sequence: TGCGCCAGCAGGAATGGGGGACAGGGTTCCGAGCAGTACTTC.